Listed below are T cell receptor beta chains from one sample, sequenced in a study of T-cell memory formation after mild COVID-19. MiXCR was run by TCRdb on the 5' RACE reads, yielding one entry per CDR3 protein. The data hold approximately 190,000 distinct CDR3 sequences, with around 20% observed a single time. Sequencing used PBMCs or a T cell subset sorted from them (not recorded which). Receptors were obtained from an adult woman who had mild COVID-19 (a few samples of this study predate the infection). Cell type and time point are not known. CDR3s include the opening cysteine and the closing phenylalanine or tryptophan. The D gene is left open where the match is weak. Expanded clones are given a class, and other clones once, few, many or no size at all.

clone size,J gene,D gene,V gene,CDR3 DNA,CDR3 protein
many,TRBJ2-3,TRBD2,TRBV7-9,TGTGCCAGCAGCTTAGTTCTAGCGGGAGGTTCAGATACGCAGTATTTT,CASSLVLAGGSDTQYF
few,TRBJ2-3,TRBD2,TRBV4-1,TGCGCCAGCAGCCATCAGCTCGCGGGGGGCTCGGATACGCAGTATTTT,CASSHQLAGGSDTQYF
NA,TRBJ2-1,NA,TRBV6-2/TRBV6-3,TGTGCCAGCACCTCGGAGCGGGATGAGCAGTTCTTC,CASTSERDEQFF
NA,TRBJ2-6,TRBD2,TRBV19,TGTGCCAGTAGTGCTCTAGCGGCCAGATCTGGGGCCAACGTCCTGACTTTC,CASSALAARSGANVLTF
few,TRBJ1-5,TRBD1,TRBV18,TGTGCCAGCTCGTTGACAGGGGGAGATCAGCCCCAGCATTTT,CASSLTGGDQPQHF
NA,TRBJ2-3,NA,TRBV3-1,TGTGCCAGCAGCCAAGGTTATGACACAGATACGCAGTATTTT,CASSQGYDTDTQYF
many,TRBJ2-3,NA,TRBV7-9,TGTGCCAGCAGCTTATTCCAGGGCGGGACAGATACGCAGTATTTT,CASSLFQGGTDTQYF
few,TRBJ1-2,NA,TRBV6-5,TGTGCTGCTTTCACAGGCTTCTATGGCTACACCTTC,CAAFTGFYGYTF
NA,TRBJ2-7,NA,TRBV30,TGTGCCTGGAGCCCCACAGGGAGGAGGGTGTCCTACGAGCAGTACTTC,CAWSPTGRRVSYEQYF
few,TRBJ1-5,NA,TRBV4-2,TGTGCCAGCAGCCAAGATTTTGGACCGCGGCCCCAGCATTTT,CASSQDFGPRPQHF
few,TRBJ1-1,NA,TRBV2,TGTGCCAGCAAGCAGGGGATGGAAGCTTTCTTT,CASKQGMEAFF
NA,TRBJ1-5,NA,TRBV20-1,TGCAGTGCTCACCGGGACAGCAATCAGCCCCAGCATTTT,CSAHRDSNQPQHF
NA,TRBJ2-7,TRBD1,TRBV29-1,TGCAGCTTTGTCGGGACAGGGATTACCTACGAGCAGTACTTC,CSFVGTGITYEQYF
few,TRBJ2-1,TRBD2,TRBV7-3,TGTGCCAGCAGCTTAGTGGTTGGACTAGCGGACAATGAGCAGTTCTTC,CASSLVVGLADNEQFF
NA,TRBJ1-3,NA,TRBV15,TGTGCCACCAGCAGAGATCGAGGTTACTCTGGAAACACCATATATTTT,CATSRDRGYSGNTIYF
NA,TRBJ2-1,NA,TRBV20-1,TGCAGTGCTAGGAAAAGGGGGAGCGGCAATGAGCAGTTCTTC,CSARKRGSGNEQFF
NA,TRBJ1-6,NA,TRBV7-8,TGTGCCAGCAGCTCGGGATCCTTTGTCGGTTCACCCCTCCACTTT,CASSSGSFVGSPLHF